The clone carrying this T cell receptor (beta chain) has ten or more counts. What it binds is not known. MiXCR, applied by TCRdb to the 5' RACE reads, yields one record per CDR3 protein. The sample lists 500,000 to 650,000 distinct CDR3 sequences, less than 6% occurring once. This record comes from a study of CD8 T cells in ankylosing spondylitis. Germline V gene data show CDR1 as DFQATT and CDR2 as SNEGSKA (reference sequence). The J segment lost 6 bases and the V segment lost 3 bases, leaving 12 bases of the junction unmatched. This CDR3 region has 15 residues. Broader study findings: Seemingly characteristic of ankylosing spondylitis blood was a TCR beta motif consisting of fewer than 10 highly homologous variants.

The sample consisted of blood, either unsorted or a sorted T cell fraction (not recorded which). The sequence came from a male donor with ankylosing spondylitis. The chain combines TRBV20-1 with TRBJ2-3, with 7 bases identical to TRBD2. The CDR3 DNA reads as TGCAGTGCTAGGACGCTTGCGGGAGAGGTCGATACGCAGTATTTT. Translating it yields CSARTLAGEVDTQYF.